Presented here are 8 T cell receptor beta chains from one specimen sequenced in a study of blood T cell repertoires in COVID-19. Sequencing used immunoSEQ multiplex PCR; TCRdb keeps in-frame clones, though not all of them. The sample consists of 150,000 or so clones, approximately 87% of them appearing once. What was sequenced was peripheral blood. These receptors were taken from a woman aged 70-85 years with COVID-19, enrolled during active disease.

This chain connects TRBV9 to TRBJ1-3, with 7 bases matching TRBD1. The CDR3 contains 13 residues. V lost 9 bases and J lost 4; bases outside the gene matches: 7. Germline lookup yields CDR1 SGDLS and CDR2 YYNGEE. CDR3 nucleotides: TGTGCCACCGCTCCGGGACAGGGAAACACCATATATTTT. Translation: CATAPGQGNTIYF.

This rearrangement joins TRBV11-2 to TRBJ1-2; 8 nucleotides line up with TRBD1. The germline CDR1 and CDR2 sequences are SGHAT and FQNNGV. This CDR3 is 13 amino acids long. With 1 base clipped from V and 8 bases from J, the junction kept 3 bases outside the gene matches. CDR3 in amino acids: CASSLVWDRGYTF. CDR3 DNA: TGTGCCAGCAGCTTAGTTTGGGACAGGGGCTACACCTTC.

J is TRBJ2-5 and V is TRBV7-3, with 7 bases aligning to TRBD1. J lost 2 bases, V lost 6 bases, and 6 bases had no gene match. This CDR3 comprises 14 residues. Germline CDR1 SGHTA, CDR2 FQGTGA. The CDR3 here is CASSPGTAQETQYF. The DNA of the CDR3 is TGTGCCAGCAGTCCCGGGACAGCACAAGAGACCCAGTACTTC.

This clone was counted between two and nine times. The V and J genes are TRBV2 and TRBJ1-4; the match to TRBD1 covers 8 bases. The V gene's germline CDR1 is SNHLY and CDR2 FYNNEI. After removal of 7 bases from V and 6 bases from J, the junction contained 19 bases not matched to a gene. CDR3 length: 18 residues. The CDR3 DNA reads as TGTGCCAGCAACCTGGACAGGGACGACCTCCGGGTCGATGAAAAACTGTTTTTT. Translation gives CASNLDRDDLRVDEKLFF.

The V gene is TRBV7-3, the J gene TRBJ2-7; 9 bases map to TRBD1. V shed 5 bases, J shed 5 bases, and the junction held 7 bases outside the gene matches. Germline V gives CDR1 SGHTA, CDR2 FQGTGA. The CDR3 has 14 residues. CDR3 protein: CASSQGTGTNEQYF. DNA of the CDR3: TGTGCCAGCAGCCAGGGGACAGGGACAAACGAGCAGTACTTC.

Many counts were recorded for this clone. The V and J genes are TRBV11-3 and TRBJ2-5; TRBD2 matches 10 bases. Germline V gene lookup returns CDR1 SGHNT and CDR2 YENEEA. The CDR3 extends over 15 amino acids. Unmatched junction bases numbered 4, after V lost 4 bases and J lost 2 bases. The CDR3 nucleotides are TGTGCCAGCAGCTGGACTAGCGGAGGTCAAGAGACCCAGTACTTC. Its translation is CASSWTSGGQETQYF. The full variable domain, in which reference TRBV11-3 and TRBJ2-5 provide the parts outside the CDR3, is EAGVVQSPRYKIIEKKQPVAFWCNPISGHNTLYWYLQNLGQGPELLIRYENEEAVDDSQLPKDRFSAERLKGVDSTLKIQPAELGDSAVYLCASSWTSGGQETQYFGPGTRLLVL.

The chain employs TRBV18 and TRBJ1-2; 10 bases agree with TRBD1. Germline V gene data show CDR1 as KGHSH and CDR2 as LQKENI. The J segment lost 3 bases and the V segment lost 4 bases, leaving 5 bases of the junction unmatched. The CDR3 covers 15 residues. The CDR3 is CASSLTGTGDYGYTF. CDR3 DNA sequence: TGTGCCAGCTCACTAACCGGGACAGGGGACTATGGCTACACCTTC.

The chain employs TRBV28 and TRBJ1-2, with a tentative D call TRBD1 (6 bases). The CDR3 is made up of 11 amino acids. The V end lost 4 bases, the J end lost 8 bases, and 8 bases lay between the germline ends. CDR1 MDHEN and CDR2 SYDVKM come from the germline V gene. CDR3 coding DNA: TGTGCCAGCAGTTCAGGGGTCGGCTACACCTTC. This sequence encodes CASSSGVGYTF.